This entry lists 9 T cell receptor beta chains sequenced from one sample in a study of T-cell reconstitution after alpha-beta-depleted transplantation in children. Molecular barcoding with unique molecular identifiers was used for the TCRbeta library. TCRdb analysed the PCR reads with MiXCR anew, one entry per CDR3 protein. The repertoire holds a few hundred thousand distinct CDR3 sequences, with about a fifth as singletons. This material consisted of PBMCs from the stem cell graft donor, taken from the stem cell graft. The receptors here all came from a human donor who donated a stem cell graft to a child with acute myeloid leukemia.

J is TRBJ2-7 and V is TRBV20-1; tentative D call: TRBD2 (6 bases). V lost 2 bases and J 7 bases, leaving 12 bases between the germline ends. Per the germline V gene, CDR1 is DFQATT and CDR2 is SNEGSKA (reference sequence). The CDR3 is made up of 12 amino acids. CDR3 DNA: TGCAGTGCTAGACTAGCGTCTAGGGAGCAGTACTTC. Protein product: CSARLASREQYF.

The chain combines TRBV6-2 or TRBV6-3 with TRBJ1-1, with D possibly matching TRBD1 (5 bases). The CDR3 is made up of 15 amino acids. Germline V gene data show CDR1 as MNHEY and CDR2 as SVGEGT. Trimming pared 2 bases from V and 2 bases from J, leaving 12 bases between. In nucleotides, the CDR3 is TGTGCCAGCAGTTACGGTGACAGACCTAACACTGAAGCTTTCTTT. It codes for CASSYGDRPNTEAFF.

This clonotype was seen only a few times. The CDR3 is CASSFTSGNEQFF. CDR3 DNA: TGTGCCAGCAGCTTTACTAGCGGGAATGAGCAGTTCTTC. The chain carries TRBV7-6 and TRBJ2-1; 9 bases are a match to TRBD2. Looked up from germline, CDR1 is SGHVS and CDR2 is FNYEAQ. The V and J ends lost 3 bases and 7 bases, in that order; junction bases with no gene match: 1. The CDR3 consists of 13 residues.

This chain joins TRBV7-6 and TRBJ2-2; D ambiguous. Germline loops: CDR1 SGHVS, CDR2 FNYEAQ. Deletions cut 5 bases from V and 0 bases from J, with 10 bases between. This CDR3 is 15 amino acids long. The CDR3 loop is CASSSAWANTGELFF. In nucleotides, the CDR3 is TGTGCCAGCAGCAGCGCCTGGGCGAACACCGGGGAGCTGTTTTTT.

The gene calls are TRBV7-3 and TRBJ1-1; D might be TRBD1 (6 bases). The CDR3 has 14 amino acids. Germline lookup yields CDR1 SGHTA and CDR2 FQGTGA. V shed 1 base and J shed 4 bases, with 10 bases lying between them. The chain's CDR3 is CASSLNGGRTEAFF. The DNA of the CDR3 is TGTGCCAGCAGCTTAAATGGGGGGCGCACTGAAGCTTTCTTT.

The V and J genes are TRBV24-1 and TRBJ2-3, with D perhaps matching TRBD2 (6 bases). The V end was cut by 0 bases, the J end by 4 bases, with 13 bases between. The CDR3 totals 16 residues. CDR1 is KGHDR and CDR2 is SFDVKD in the germline V gene. For the CDR3, the DNA is TGTGCCACCAGTGATTTGCCCGGGACTTTTGCAGATACGCAGTATTTT. Its protein product is CATSDLPGTFADTQYF.

There are many counts of this clonotype. This chain links TRBV25-1 with TRBJ2-1; perhaps TRBD1 as D (5 bases). Germline CDR1 and CDR2: MGHDK and SYGVNS. CDR3 length: 14 residues. V was clipped by 4 bases and J by 0 bases, with 7 bases between them. CDR3 in DNA: TGTGCCAGCAGTGTCGACAGCTCCTACAATGAGCAGTTCTTC. This sequence encodes CASSVDSSYNEQFF.

The chain recombines TRBV28 with TRBJ1-1; D is unresolved. This CDR3 is 14 amino acids long. V lost 8 bases and J lost 2, with 15 bases in between. Germline V gene sequence: CDR1 MDHEN, CDR2 SYDVKM. The CDR3 DNA sequence: TGTGCCAGCCGGAGCATACTGAGAAACACTGAAGCTTTCTTT. Translated: CASRSILRNTEAFF.

This clonotype has a handful of counts. The rearrangement joins TRBV20-1 to TRBJ2-1; 15 positions match TRBD2. Germline CDR1 is DFQATT and CDR2 is SNEGSKA (reference sequence). Trimming took 3 bases from V and 6 from J; bases not matched to a gene: 9. This CDR3 contains 17 residues. The CDR3 DNA sequence: TGCAGTGCTAGTGGGACTAGCGGGAGGCTCGGCGTCAATGAGCAGTTCTTC. Translating gives CSASGTSGRLGVNEQFF.